The rows below give T cell receptor beta chains drawn from one sample of a study of T cell repertoires in cytomegalovirus infection. TCRdb processed the reads anew with MiXCR; each CDR3 protein has one entry. The profile shows approximately 170,000 distinct CDR3 sequences, 17% of them singletons. The specimen was CD8+ T cells from PBMCs. The receptors shown here come from a human donor in good health (CMV status not recorded). Some clones in this sample may be carry-over from other donors' samples. Each CDR3 is given with its conserved first and last residue. The order of the fields is clone size, J gene, D gene, V gene, CDR3 DNA, CDR3 protein. A D gene is named only where the DNA matches it firmly. Some rows have no size entry. The others give once, few or many, or a class for an expanded clone.

abundance: -
j_gene: TRBJ1-2
d_gene: -
v_gene: TRBV6-2/TRBV6-3
CDR3nt: TGTGCCAGCAGCGTGACCGCAGGGGCTCCTAACTATGGCTACACCTTC
CDR3aa: CASSVTAGAPNYGYTF

abundance: -
j_gene: TRBJ1-5
d_gene: TRBD1
v_gene: TRBV6-6
CDR3nt: TGTGCCAGCAGTTACCCCCAACGACAGGGGAACAATCAGCCCCAGCATTTT
CDR3aa: CASSYPQRQGNNQPQHF

abundance: -
j_gene: TRBJ2-7
d_gene: TRBD2
v_gene: TRBV7-9
CDR3nt: TGTGCCAGCAGCTCCGCGACTAGCGGGGAAAACGAGCAGTACTTC
CDR3aa: CASSSATSGENEQYF

abundance: many
j_gene: TRBJ2-3
d_gene: -
v_gene: TRBV4-1
CDR3nt: TGCGCCAGCAGCCCCGTCGGGACAGATACGCAGTATTTT
CDR3aa: CASSPVGTDTQYF

abundance: few
j_gene: TRBJ2-2
d_gene: TRBD1
v_gene: TRBV4-3
CDR3nt: TGCGCCAGCAGCACAATTCAGGGGGCCGGGGAGCTGTTTTTT
CDR3aa: CASSTIQGAGELFF

abundance: few
j_gene: TRBJ2-4
d_gene: -
v_gene: TRBV6-2/TRBV6-3
CDR3nt: TGTGCCAGCAGTTACCCAGGTGGAATAGCCAAAAACATTCAGTACTTC
CDR3aa: CASSYPGGIAKNIQYF

abundance: -
j_gene: TRBJ1-1
d_gene: -
v_gene: TRBV7-6
CDR3nt: TGTGCCAGCAGCTTGTGGAGGGAGAACACTGAAGCTTTCTTT
CDR3aa: CASSLWRENTEAFF

abundance: -
j_gene: TRBJ2-1
d_gene: -
v_gene: TRBV27
CDR3nt: TGTGCCAGCAGTCCTAGCTGGGCGTCCTACAATGAGCAGTTCTTC
CDR3aa: CASSPSWASYNEQFF

abundance: many
j_gene: TRBJ2-5
d_gene: TRBD2
v_gene: TRBV7-8
CDR3nt: TGTGCCAGCAGCTTAGCGCGTGTCGGGAGGGCCCAAGAGACCCAGTACTTC
CDR3aa: CASSLARVGRAQETQYF

abundance: many
j_gene: TRBJ1-3
d_gene: -
v_gene: TRBV7-2
CDR3nt: TGTGCCAGCAGCCCTTCGTCTTCTGGAAACACCATATATTTT
CDR3aa: CASSPSSSGNTIYF